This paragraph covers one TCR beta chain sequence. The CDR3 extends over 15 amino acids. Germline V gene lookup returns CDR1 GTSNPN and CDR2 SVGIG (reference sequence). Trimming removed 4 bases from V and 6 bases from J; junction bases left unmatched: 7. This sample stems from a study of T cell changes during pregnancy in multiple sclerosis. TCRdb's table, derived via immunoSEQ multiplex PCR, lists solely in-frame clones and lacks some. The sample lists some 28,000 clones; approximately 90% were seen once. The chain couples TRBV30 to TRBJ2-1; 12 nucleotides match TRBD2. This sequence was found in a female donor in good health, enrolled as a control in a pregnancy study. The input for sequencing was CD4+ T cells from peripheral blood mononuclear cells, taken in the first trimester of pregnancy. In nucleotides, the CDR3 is TGTGCCTGGACCCCTAGCGGGAGGGCCCTCAATGAGCAGTTCTTC. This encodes CAWTPSGRALNEQFF.